This T cell receptor (beta chain) was recovered during a study of graft-versus-host responses after intestinal transplantation. About the research overall: Multivisceral, liver-intestinal, or isolated intestinal transplants were performed in recipients. Each patient got anti-thymocyte globulin induction, then tacrolimus and steroids for roughly 3 years.

As for this clone: Its antigen is still unknown.

The V and J ends lost 0 bases and 4 bases, in that order; junction bases with no gene match: 1. The CDR3 totals 15 residues. Germline lookup yields CDR1 SGDLS and CDR2 YYNGEE. Points from the study as a whole: Circulating GvH clone levels at their peak were associated with HvG declines (early post-transplant).

Assay used: immunoSEQ multiplex PCR; TCRdb lists only in-frame clones, some missing. The repertoire consists of around 70,000 clones, with around 89% occurring once and the leading ten covering around 2.7%. This clonotype originated in a human donor who received an intestinal transplant. The chain employs TRBV9 and TRBJ2-1, with 10 bases lining up with TRBD2. The sequenced sample was unstimulated CD8+ T cells sorted from spleen or lymph node cells, obtained before intestinal transplant. CDR3 loop: CASSVGSGGYNEQFF. CDR3 nucleotide sequence: TGTGCCAGCAGCGTAGGTAGCGGGGGGTACAATGAGCAGTTCTTC.